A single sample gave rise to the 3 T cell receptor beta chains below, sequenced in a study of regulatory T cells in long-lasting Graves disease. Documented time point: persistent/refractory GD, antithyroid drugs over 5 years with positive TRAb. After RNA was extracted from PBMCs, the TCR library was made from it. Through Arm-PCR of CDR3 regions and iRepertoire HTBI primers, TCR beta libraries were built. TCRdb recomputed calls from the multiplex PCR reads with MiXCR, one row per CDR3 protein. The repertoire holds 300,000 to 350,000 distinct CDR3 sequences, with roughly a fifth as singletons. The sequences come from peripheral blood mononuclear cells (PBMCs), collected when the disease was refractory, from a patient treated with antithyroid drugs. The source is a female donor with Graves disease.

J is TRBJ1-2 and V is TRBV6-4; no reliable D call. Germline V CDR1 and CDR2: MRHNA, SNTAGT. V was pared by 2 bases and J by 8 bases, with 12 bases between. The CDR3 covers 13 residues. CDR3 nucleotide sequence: TGTGCCAGCAGTGACCCAAATTCCCTCGGCTACACCTTC. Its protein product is CASSDPNSLGYTF.

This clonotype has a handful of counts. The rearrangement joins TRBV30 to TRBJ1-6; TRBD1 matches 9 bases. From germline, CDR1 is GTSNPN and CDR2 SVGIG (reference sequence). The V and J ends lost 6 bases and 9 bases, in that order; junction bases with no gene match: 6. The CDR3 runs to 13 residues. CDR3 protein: CACRQGVGSPLHF. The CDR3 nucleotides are TGTGCCTGTCGACAGGGGGTGGGTTCACCCCTCCACTTT.

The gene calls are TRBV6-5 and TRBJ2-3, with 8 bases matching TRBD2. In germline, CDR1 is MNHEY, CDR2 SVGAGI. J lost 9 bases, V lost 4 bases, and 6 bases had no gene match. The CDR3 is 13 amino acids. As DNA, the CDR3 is TGTGCCAGCAGTTGGGGACGGGAGGGCACGCAGTATTTT. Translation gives CASSWGREGTQYF.